A selection of T cell receptor beta chains follows, all from one sample in a study of T cells in Graves' hyperthyroidism and ophthalmopathy. MiXCR, applied by TCRdb to the multiplex PCR reads, yields one record per CDR3 protein. The sample consists of some 300,000 distinct CDR3 sequences, around 20% of them appearing once. Sequencing input: blood. The receptors come from a man aged 50 to 60 with Graves' ophthalmopathy. The CDR3 runs from the conserved cysteine through the conserved F or W. D genes are given only for firm matches. Clone size is not always given. Where it is, it says once, few, many or a class for expanded clones.

D gene: TRBD1
clone size: many
J gene: TRBJ2-5
V gene: TRBV5-1
CDR3 protein: CASSLGGTGVVETQYF
CDR3 DNA: TGCGCCAGCAGCTTAGGAGGGACAGGGGTTGTAGAGACCCAGTACTTC

D gene: TRBD1
clone size: .
J gene: TRBJ2-3
V gene: TRBV3-1
CDR3 protein: CASSQNRGLADTQYF
CDR3 DNA: TGTGCCAGCAGCCAAAACAGGGGCCTCGCAGATACGCAGTATTTT

D gene: .
clone size: .
J gene: TRBJ2-2
V gene: TRBV20-1
CDR3 protein: CSARDQGRELFF
CDR3 DNA: TGCAGTGCTAGAGACCAGGGACGGGAGCTGTTTTTT

D gene: .
clone size: many
J gene: TRBJ2-3
V gene: TRBV20-1
CDR3 protein: CSASPPGDTQYF
CDR3 DNA: TGCAGTGCTAGTCCCCCGGGAGATACGCAGTATTTT

D gene: .
clone size: .
J gene: TRBJ2-1
V gene: TRBV29-1
CDR3 protein: CSVVRTYNEQFF
CDR3 DNA: TGCAGCGTTGTTCGGACCTACAATGAGCAGTTCTTC

D gene: TRBD2
clone size: many
J gene: TRBJ2-2
V gene: TRBV2
CDR3 protein: CASSDVERDANTGELFF
CDR3 DNA: TGTGCCAGCAGCGACGTGGAGCGGGACGCGAACACCGGGGAGCTGTTTTTT

D gene: .
clone size: .
J gene: TRBJ2-3
V gene: TRBV6-1
CDR3 protein: CASGQGPGDTQYF
CDR3 DNA: TGTGCCAGCGGGCAGGGGCCAGGGGATACGCAGTATTTT

D gene: TRBD1
clone size: many
J gene: TRBJ1-1
V gene: TRBV5-1
CDR3 protein: CASSSDRGGTEAFF
CDR3 DNA: TGCGCCAGCAGCTCAGACAGGGGTGGGACTGAAGCTTTCTTT

D gene: TRBD1
clone size: .
J gene: TRBJ1-5
V gene: TRBV7-2
CDR3 protein: CACSPGQLYSNQPQHF
CDR3 DNA: TGTGCCTGCAGCCCGGGACAGCTTTATAGCAATCAGCCCCAGCATTTT

D gene: TRBD2
clone size: .
J gene: TRBJ2-7
V gene: TRBV7-9
CDR3 protein: CASSFPGTSVYEQYF
CDR3 DNA: TGTGCCAGCAGCTTTCCCGGGACTAGCGTCTACGAGCAGTACTTC

D gene: TRBD2
clone size: many
J gene: TRBJ2-7
V gene: TRBV7-3
CDR3 protein: CASSPGTSGYYEQYF
CDR3 DNA: TGTGCCAGCAGCCCCGGGACTAGCGGATACTACGAGCAGTACTTC

D gene: .
clone size: .
J gene: TRBJ1-2
V gene: TRBV6-1
CDR3 protein: CASSLGAGESGYTF
CDR3 DNA: TGTGCCAGCAGTTTGGGGGCAGGGGAGTCTGGCTACACCTTC

D gene: .
clone size: .
J gene: TRBJ2-7
V gene: TRBV9
CDR3 protein: CASSVDWGSSYEQYF
CDR3 DNA: TGTGCCAGCAGCGTAGATTGGGGGAGCTCCTACGAGCAGTACTTC

D gene: TRBD2
clone size: many
J gene: TRBJ2-1
V gene: TRBV20-1
CDR3 protein: CSATGLAGIDEQFF
CDR3 DNA: TGCAGTGCTACGGGACTAGCTGGTATAGATGAGCAGTTCTTC

D gene: TRBD2
clone size: .
J gene: TRBJ2-4
V gene: TRBV7-9
CDR3 protein: CASSTGGRAKNIQYF
CDR3 DNA: TGTGCCAGCAGCACGGGGGGGCGGGCCAAAAACATTCAGTACTTC

D gene: TRBD1
clone size: many
J gene: TRBJ1-5
V gene: TRBV30
CDR3 protein: CACQGQGNQPQHF
CDR3 DNA: TGTGCCTGTCAGGGACAGGGCAATCAGCCCCAGCATTTT

D gene: TRBD1
clone size: few
J gene: TRBJ1-2
V gene: TRBV7-3
CDR3 protein: CASSFNRGLGYTF
CDR3 DNA: TGTGCCAGCAGCTTCAACAGGGGGCTTGGCTACACCTTC

D gene: .
clone size: few
J gene: TRBJ1-1
V gene: TRBV5-6
CDR3 protein: CASSFKGRGTEAFF
CDR3 DNA: TGTGCCAGCAGCTTTAAGGGGCGCGGCACTGAAGCTTTCTTT

D gene: .
clone size: .
J gene: TRBJ2-7
V gene: TRBV12-3/TRBV12-4
CDR3 protein: CASSYRRDSSYEQYF
CDR3 DNA: TGTGCCAGCAGTTATCGTCGGGATAGCTCCTACGAGCAGTACTTC

D gene: .
clone size: few
J gene: TRBJ1-2
V gene: TRBV3-1
CDR3 protein: CASLGNQNYGYTF
CDR3 DNA: TGTGCCAGCCTAGGCAACCAGAACTATGGCTACACCTTC

D gene: TRBD1
clone size: .
J gene: TRBJ1-3
V gene: TRBV25-1
CDR3 protein: CASSAGTGRANTIYF
CDR3 DNA: TGTGCCAGCAGTGCCGGGACAGGGAGGGCAAACACCATATATTTT

D gene: TRBD1
clone size: .
J gene: TRBJ2-4
V gene: TRBV28
CDR3 protein: CASSPPGQGPTNIQYF
CDR3 DNA: TGTGCCAGCAGTCCACCGGGACAGGGTCCCACAAACATTCAGTACTTC

D gene: .
clone size: .
J gene: TRBJ1-4
V gene: TRBV5-1
CDR3 protein: CASSLDSADEKLFF
CDR3 DNA: TGCGCCAGCAGCTTGGATTCGGCAGATGAAAAACTGTTTTTT

D gene: TRBD2
clone size: few
J gene: TRBJ2-2
V gene: TRBV7-2
CDR3 protein: CASSLALVPSGSRKGTGELFF
CDR3 DNA: TGTGCCAGCAGCTTAGCGTTGGTCCCTAGCGGGAGTAGGAAGGGAACCGGGGAGCTGTTTTTT

D gene: .
clone size: few
J gene: TRBJ1-3
V gene: TRBV2
CDR3 protein: CASSVDRGSGNTIYF
CDR3 DNA: TGTGCCAGCAGCGTCGACAGAGGCTCTGGAAACACCATATATTTT

D gene: .
clone size: many
J gene: TRBJ1-5
V gene: TRBV2
CDR3 protein: CASSGRGNQPQHF
CDR3 DNA: TGTGCCAGCAGTGGCAGGGGCAATCAGCCCCAGCATTTT

D gene: TRBD2
clone size: many
J gene: TRBJ2-7
V gene: TRBV24-1
CDR3 protein: CATSDPKSHSGSTYEQYF
CDR3 DNA: TGTGCCACCAGTGATCCGAAAAGCCATAGCGGGAGCACCTACGAGCAGTACTTC

D gene: .
clone size: many
J gene: TRBJ2-1
V gene: TRBV3-1
CDR3 protein: CASSSYSNEQFF
CDR3 DNA: TGTGCCAGCAGCTCATACAGTAATGAGCAGTTCTTC

D gene: TRBD1
clone size: many
J gene: TRBJ2-1
V gene: TRBV18
CDR3 protein: CASSPRTGDEQFF
CDR3 DNA: TGTGCCAGCTCACCACGGACAGGGGACGAGCAGTTCTTC

D gene: TRBD2
clone size: few
J gene: TRBJ2-2
V gene: TRBV5-1
CDR3 protein: CASSSGTSGITGELFF
CDR3 DNA: TGCGCCAGCAGCTCGGGGACTAGCGGAATTACCGGGGAGCTGTTTTTT

D gene: .
clone size: many
J gene: TRBJ1-1
V gene: TRBV28
CDR3 protein: CASGGGDGTEAFF
CDR3 DNA: TGTGCCAGCGGGGGAGGGGACGGGACTGAAGCTTTCTTT

D gene: TRBD1
clone size: many
J gene: TRBJ1-4
V gene: TRBV11-2
CDR3 protein: CASSLLPGQGNEKLFF
CDR3 DNA: TGTGCCAGCAGCTTATTACCGGGACAGGGTAATGAAAAACTGTTTTTT

D gene: .
clone size: many
J gene: TRBJ1-5
V gene: TRBV11-2
CDR3 protein: CASSLTGNSNQPQHF
CDR3 DNA: TGTGCCAGCAGCTTAACGGGGAATAGCAATCAGCCCCAGCATTTT

D gene: TRBD1
clone size: many
J gene: TRBJ2-1
V gene: TRBV12-3/TRBV12-4
CDR3 protein: CASRPTGVNEQFF
CDR3 DNA: TGTGCCAGCAGGCCGACAGGGGTCAATGAGCAGTTCTTC

D gene: .
clone size: many
J gene: TRBJ2-1
V gene: TRBV20-1
CDR3 protein: CSASWGYEQFF
CDR3 DNA: TGCAGTGCTAGTTGGGGCTATGAGCAGTTCTTC

D gene: .
clone size: few
J gene: TRBJ2-1
V gene: TRBV24-1
CDR3 protein: CATSDSQGSSYNGQFF
CDR3 DNA: TGTGCCACCAGTGATTCTCAGGGAAGCTCCTACAATGGGCAGTTCTTC

D gene: .
clone size: many
J gene: TRBJ2-5
V gene: TRBV4-1
CDR3 protein: CASSQMLSKGPPRATQYF
CDR3 DNA: TGCGCCAGCAGCCAAATGCTTTCCAAGGGCCCACCCCGGGCGACCCAGTACTTC

D gene: .
clone size: .
J gene: TRBJ1-1
V gene: TRBV5-4
CDR3 protein: CASSLAGAYTEAFF
CDR3 DNA: TGTGCCAGCAGCTTGGCAGGGGCGTATACTGAAGCTTTCTTT

D gene: TRBD2
clone size: .
J gene: TRBJ2-3
V gene: TRBV6-2/TRBV6-3
CDR3 protein: CASSYERESDTQYF
CDR3 DNA: TGTGCCAGCAGTTATGAGCGGGAATCAGATACGCAGTATTTT

D gene: TRBD2
clone size: many
J gene: TRBJ2-7
V gene: TRBV5-5
CDR3 protein: CASSPGTIERSYEQYF
CDR3 DNA: TGTGCCAGCAGCCCGGGGACTATAGAGAGGTCCTACGAGCAGTACTTC

D gene: TRBD1
clone size: few
J gene: TRBJ1-3
V gene: TRBV12-3/TRBV12-4
CDR3 protein: CATTEGGVGNTIYF
CDR3 DNA: TGTGCCACCACCGAAGGGGGCGTTGGAAACACCATATATTTT

D gene: .
clone size: many
J gene: TRBJ2-2
V gene: TRBV20-1
CDR3 protein: CSAKDSGRGSTGELFF
CDR3 DNA: TGCAGTGCAAAGGACAGCGGACGCGGGTCCACCGGGGAGCTGTTTTTT

D gene: .
clone size: many
J gene: TRBJ2-5
V gene: TRBV3-1
CDR3 protein: CASSPILGETQYF
CDR3 DNA: TGTGCCAGCAGCCCAATCCTGGGGGAGACCCAGTACTTC

D gene: .
clone size: few
J gene: TRBJ2-5
V gene: TRBV3-1
CDR3 protein: CASSQDQSRVVETQYF
CDR3 DNA: TGTGCCAGCAGCCAAGATCAGAGCAGGGTGGTAGAGACCCAGTACTTC

D gene: TRBD1
clone size: once
J gene: TRBJ2-3
V gene: TRBV5-1
CDR3 protein: CASSLRMSDRGTDTQYF
CDR3 DNA: TGCGCCAGCAGCTTGCGGATGTCGGACAGGGGCACAGATACGCAGTATTTT

D gene: .
clone size: few
J gene: TRBJ2-2
V gene: TRBV20-1
CDR3 protein: CSARDEGRPGELFF
CDR3 DNA: TGCAGTGCTAGAGACGAGGGACGCCCCGGGGAGCTGTTTTTT

D gene: TRBD1
clone size: many
J gene: TRBJ2-3
V gene: TRBV18
CDR3 protein: CASSPIHLTGRTDTQYF
CDR3 DNA: TGTGCCAGCTCACCCATCCATCTGACAGGGCGCACAGATACGCAGTATTTT

D gene: .
clone size: few
J gene: TRBJ2-3
V gene: TRBV5-1
CDR3 protein: CASSRKGSDTQYF
CDR3 DNA: TGCGCCAGCAGCCGGAAGGGGTCGGATACGCAGTATTTT

D gene: .
clone size: .
J gene: TRBJ2-1
V gene: TRBV5-1
CDR3 protein: CASSLVGARQQNEQFF
CDR3 DNA: TGCGCCAGCAGCTTGGTGGGAGCCCGACAGCAGAATGAGCAGTTCTTC

D gene: .
clone size: many
J gene: TRBJ2-7
V gene: TRBV11-2
CDR3 protein: CASSLFARGTYEQYF
CDR3 DNA: TGTGCCAGCAGCTTATTCGCCAGGGGTACATACGAGCAGTACTTC

D gene: .
clone size: few
J gene: TRBJ1-2
V gene: TRBV4-1
CDR3 protein: CASSQDTGSYTF
CDR3 DNA: TGCGCCAGCAGCCAAGATACCGGAAGCTACACCTTC

D gene: TRBD2
clone size: many
J gene: TRBJ2-5
V gene: TRBV5-1
CDR3 protein: CASSLWDITSGITEETQYF
CDR3 DNA: TGCGCCAGCAGCTTGTGGGACATTACTAGCGGGATAACCGAAGAGACCCAGTACTTC